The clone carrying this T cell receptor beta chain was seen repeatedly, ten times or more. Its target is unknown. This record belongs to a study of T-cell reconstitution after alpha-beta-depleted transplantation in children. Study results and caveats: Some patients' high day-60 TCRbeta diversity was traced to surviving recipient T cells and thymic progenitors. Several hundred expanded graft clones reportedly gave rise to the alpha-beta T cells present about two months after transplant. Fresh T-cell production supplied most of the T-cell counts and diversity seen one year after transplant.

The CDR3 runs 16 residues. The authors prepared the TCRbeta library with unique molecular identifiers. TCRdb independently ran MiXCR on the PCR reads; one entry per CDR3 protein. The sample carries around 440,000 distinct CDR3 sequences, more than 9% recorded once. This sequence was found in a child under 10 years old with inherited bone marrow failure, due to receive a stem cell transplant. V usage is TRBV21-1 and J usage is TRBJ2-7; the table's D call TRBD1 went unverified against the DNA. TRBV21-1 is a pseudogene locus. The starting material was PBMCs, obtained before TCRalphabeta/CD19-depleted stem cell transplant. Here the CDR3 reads CASSRPPGQGNHEQYF. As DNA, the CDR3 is TGTGCCAGCAGCAGGCCTCCGGGACAGGGGAACCACGAGCAGTACTTC.